This T cell receptor beta chain was sequenced for a study of OX40 agonist ivuxolimab in advanced cancers. Study outcomes and limitations: Fewer expanded clones were found on average in CD4+ than in CD8+ T cells.

The germline CDR1 and CDR2 sequences are SGDLS and YYNGEE. The CDR3 spans 17 residues. Trimming took 3 bases from V and 0 from J, leaving 17 bases between them. On this clone: Its antigen is unknown.

Cycle 7 day 1, cycle 4 day 1, and baseline were the timepoints at which blood was sampled. Sequencing used immunoSEQ multiplex PCR; TCRdb keeps in-frame clones, though not all of them. Of more than 40,000 clones detected, 65% to 85% appear once; the ten largest clones hold more than 1.5%. The chain is built from TRBV9 and TRBJ2-3; D might be TRBD1 or TRBD2, each matching 6 bases. The source material was CD4+ or CD8+ T cells sorted from blood, sampled in a trial of the OX40 agonist ivuxolimab. The receptor was derived from an adult with an advanced solid tumor such as melanoma, head and neck, liver or kidney cancer. The CDR3 spells CASSDPELGGSTDTQYF. For the CDR3, the DNA is TGTGCCAGCAGCGACCCCGAACTAGGGGGGAGCACAGATACGCAGTATTTT.